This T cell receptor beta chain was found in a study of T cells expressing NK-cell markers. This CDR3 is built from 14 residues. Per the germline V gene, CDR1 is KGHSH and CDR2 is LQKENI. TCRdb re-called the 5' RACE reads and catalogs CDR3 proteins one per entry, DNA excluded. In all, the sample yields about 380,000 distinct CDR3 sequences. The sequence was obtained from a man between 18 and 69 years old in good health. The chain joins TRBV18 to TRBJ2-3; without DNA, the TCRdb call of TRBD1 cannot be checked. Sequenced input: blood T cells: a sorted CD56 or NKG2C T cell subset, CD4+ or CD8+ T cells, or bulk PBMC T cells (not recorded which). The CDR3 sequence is CASSPGRGSDTQYF.